This T cell receptor beta chain was observed in a study of T cell responses to AZD1222 COVID-19 vaccine. Overall study findings and caveats: Every sample of the repertoires postdated the peak T cell response. Vaccine-associated CD4 TCRs spanned spike, dominant at 160-218 and 743-854. Among spike-specific TCRs, nearly half reportedly target unmutated variant regions.

Using immunoSEQ multiplex PCR, the repertoire was profiled, and TCRdb retains in-frame clones only, with some absent. The sample records roughly 120,000 clones, over 80% being singletons. Note on this clone: The antigen remains unidentified.

The V gene's germline CDR1 is SGHRS and CDR2 YFSETQ. The CDR3 totals 18 residues. V trimming: 0 bases; J trimming: 6 bases; junction bases outside the gene matches: 12. The source material was peripheral blood, sampled on day 0 of AZD1222 vaccination. V gene TRBV5-1 combines with J gene TRBJ2-7; 13 nucleotides line up with TRBD2. This TCR came from an adult in good health. In DNA, the CDR3 is TGCGCCAGCAGCTTGGCCACACTAGCGGGAGGGACCGGGGGCGAGCAGTACTTC. This codes for CASSLATLAGGTGGEQYF.